The sample holds many counts of the clone carrying this T cell receptor (beta chain). The antigen remains unidentified. The entry originates in a study of CD8 T cells in ankylosing spondylitis. Study-level findings and limits: Matched ankylosing spondylitis synovial fluid reportedly contained a significantly enriched population of disease-linked clones. Reactive arthritis synovial fluid and blood were previously reported to contain some motif variants. What appeared characteristic of ankylosing spondylitis blood was a TCR beta motif of eight or nine highly homologous variants.

Trimming pared 4 bases from V and 0 bases from J, leaving 10 bases between. The CDR3 spans 16 residues. As the method for making TCR beta libraries, quantitative 5'-RACE with molecular barcodes was used. TCRdb processed the 5' RACE reads anew with MiXCR; each CDR3 protein has one entry. The table has 230,000 or so distinct CDR3 sequences, 15% to 20% seen once. The specimen was blood, either unsorted or a sorted T cell fraction (not recorded which). J is TRBJ2-6 and V is TRBV12-3 or TRBV12-4; no clear D. The sequence derives from a male donor with ankylosing spondylitis or in good health (not recorded which). The CDR3 DNA follows: TGTGCCAGCAGTTGGTTGTACAGCTCTGGGGCCAACGTCCTGACTTTC. Translating it yields CASSWLYSSGANVLTF.